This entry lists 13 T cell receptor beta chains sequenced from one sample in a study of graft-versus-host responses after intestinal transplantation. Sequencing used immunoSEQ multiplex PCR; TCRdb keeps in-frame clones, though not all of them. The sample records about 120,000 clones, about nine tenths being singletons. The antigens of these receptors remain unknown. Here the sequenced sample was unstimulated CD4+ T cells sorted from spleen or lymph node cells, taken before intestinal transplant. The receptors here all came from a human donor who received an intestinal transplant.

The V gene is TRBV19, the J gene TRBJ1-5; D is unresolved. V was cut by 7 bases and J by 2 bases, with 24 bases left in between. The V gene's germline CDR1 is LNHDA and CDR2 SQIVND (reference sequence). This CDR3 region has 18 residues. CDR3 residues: CASTPRRGNGIGNQPQHF. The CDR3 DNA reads TGTGCCAGTACCCCCAGAAGAGGGAACGGGATCGGCAATCAGCCCCAGCATTTT.

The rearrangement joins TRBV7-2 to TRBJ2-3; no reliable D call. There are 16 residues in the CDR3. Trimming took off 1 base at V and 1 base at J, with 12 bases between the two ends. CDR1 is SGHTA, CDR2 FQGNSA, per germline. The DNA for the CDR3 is TGTGCCAGCAGCTTAGGACTCCGGGTGCGCACAGATACGCAGTATTTT. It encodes CASSLGLRVRTDTQYF.

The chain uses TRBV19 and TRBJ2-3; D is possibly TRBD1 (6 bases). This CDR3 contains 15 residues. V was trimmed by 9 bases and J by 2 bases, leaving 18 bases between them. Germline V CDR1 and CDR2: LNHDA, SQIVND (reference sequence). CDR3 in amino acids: CASAGGGLITDTQYF. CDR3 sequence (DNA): TGTGCCAGCGCTGGGGGCGGTCTGATCACAGATACGCAGTATTTT.

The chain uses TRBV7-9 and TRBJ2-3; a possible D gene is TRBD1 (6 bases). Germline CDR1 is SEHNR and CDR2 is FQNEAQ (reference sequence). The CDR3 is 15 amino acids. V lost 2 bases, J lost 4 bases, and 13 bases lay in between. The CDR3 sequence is CASSLPAGAADTQYF. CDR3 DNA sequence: TGTGCCAGCAGCTTACCGGCAGGGGCGGCAGATACGCAGTATTTT. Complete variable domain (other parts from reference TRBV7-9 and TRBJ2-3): DTGVSQNPRHKITKRGQNVTFRCDPISEHNRLYWYRQTLGQGPEFLTYFQNEAQLEKSRLLSDRFSAERPKGSFSTLEIQRTEQGDSAMYLCASSLPAGAADTQYFGPGTRLTVL.

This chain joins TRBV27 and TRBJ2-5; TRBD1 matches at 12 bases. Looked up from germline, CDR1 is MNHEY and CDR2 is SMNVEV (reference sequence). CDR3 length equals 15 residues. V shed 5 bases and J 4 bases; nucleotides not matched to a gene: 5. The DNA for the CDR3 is TGTGCCAGCAGTCTCCGGGACAGGGGGCGAGAGACCCAGTACTTC. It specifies CASSLRDRGRETQYF.

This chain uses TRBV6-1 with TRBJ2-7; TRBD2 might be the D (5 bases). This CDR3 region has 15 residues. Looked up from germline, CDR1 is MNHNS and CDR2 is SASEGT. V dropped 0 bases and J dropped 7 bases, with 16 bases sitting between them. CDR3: CASSEAGTGMGEQYF. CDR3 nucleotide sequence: TGTGCCAGCAGTGAAGCGGGAACGGGAATGGGGGAGCAGTACTTC.

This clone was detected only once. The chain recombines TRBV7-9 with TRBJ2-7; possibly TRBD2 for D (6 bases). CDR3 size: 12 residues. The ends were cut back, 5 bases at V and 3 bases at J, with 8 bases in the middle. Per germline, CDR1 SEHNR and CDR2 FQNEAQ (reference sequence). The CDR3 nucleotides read TGTGCCAGCAGCCAGACTAGCTACGAGCAGTACTTC. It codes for CASSQTSYEQYF.

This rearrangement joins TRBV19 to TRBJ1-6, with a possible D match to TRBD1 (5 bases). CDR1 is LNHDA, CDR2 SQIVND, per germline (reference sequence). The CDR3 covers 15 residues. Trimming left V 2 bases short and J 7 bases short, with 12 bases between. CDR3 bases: TGTGCCAGTAGTATAAGGGGCCTTACCAATTCACCCCTCCACTTT. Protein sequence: CASSIRGLTNSPLHF.

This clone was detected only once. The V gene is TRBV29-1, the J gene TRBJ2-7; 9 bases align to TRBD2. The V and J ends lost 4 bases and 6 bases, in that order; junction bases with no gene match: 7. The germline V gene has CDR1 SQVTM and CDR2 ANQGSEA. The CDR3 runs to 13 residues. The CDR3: CSVGFSGSPEQYF. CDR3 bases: TGCAGCGTTGGGTTTAGCGGGAGCCCCGAGCAGTACTTC.

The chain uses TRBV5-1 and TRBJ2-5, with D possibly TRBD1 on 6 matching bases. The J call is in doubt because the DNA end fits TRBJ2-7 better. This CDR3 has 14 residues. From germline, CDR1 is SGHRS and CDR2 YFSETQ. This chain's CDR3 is CASSPTTGSYEQYF. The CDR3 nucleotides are TGCGCCAGCAGCCCAACCACAGGGTCCTACGAGCAGTACTTC.

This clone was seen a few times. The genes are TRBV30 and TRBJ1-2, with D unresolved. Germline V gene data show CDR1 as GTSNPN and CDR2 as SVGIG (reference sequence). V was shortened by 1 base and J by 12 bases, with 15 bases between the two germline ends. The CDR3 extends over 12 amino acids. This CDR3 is CAWSASTPTNTF. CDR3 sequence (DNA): TGTGCCTGGAGTGCCTCGACACCTACGAACACCTTC.

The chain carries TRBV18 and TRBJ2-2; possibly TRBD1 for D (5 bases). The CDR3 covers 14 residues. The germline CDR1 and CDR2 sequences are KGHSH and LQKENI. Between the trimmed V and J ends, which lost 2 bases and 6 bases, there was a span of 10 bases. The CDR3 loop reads CASSPRQGPGELFF. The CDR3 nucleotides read TGTGCCAGCTCACCAAGGCAGGGTCCCGGGGAGCTGTTTTTT.

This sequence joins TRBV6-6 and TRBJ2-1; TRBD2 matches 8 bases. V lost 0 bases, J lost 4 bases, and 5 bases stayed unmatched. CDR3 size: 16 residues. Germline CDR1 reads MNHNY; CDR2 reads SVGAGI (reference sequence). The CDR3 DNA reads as TGTGCCAGCAGTTACTCGAAGCGGGGGACTTACAATGAGCAGTTCTTC. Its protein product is CASSYSKRGTYNEQFF.